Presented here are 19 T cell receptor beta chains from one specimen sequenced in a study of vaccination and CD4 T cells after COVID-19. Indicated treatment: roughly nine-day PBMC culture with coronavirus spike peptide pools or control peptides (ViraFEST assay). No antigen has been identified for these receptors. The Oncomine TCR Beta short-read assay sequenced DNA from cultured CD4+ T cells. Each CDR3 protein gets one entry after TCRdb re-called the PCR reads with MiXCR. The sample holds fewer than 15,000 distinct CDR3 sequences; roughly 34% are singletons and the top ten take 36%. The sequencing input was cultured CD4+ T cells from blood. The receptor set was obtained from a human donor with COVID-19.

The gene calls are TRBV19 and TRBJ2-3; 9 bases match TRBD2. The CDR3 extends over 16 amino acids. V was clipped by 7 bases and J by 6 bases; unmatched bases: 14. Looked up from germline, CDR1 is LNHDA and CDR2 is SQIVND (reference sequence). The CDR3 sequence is CASNILSRGGEDTQYF. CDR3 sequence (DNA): TGTGCCAGTAATATTCTTTCGCGGGGGGGCGAGGATACGCAGTATTTT. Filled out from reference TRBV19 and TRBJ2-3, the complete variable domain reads DGGITQSPKYLFRKEGQNVTLSCEQNLNHDAMYWYRQDPGQGLRLIYYSQIVNDFQKGDIAEGYSVSREKKESFPLTVTSAQKNPTAFYLCASNILSRGGEDTQYFGPGTRLTVL.

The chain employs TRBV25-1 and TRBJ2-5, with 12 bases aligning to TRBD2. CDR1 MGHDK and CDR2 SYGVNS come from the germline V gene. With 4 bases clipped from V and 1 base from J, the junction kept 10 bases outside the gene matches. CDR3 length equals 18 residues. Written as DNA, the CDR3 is TGTGCCAGCAGTGGCCGCACTAGCGGGGGGACAGCCCAAGAGACCCAGTACTTC. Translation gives CASSGRTSGGTAQETQYF.

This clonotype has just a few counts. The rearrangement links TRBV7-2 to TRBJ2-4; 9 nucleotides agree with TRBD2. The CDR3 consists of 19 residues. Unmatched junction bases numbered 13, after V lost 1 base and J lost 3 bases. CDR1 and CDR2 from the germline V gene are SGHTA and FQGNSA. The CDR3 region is CASSLVASGGPGVKNIQYF. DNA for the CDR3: TGTGCCAGCAGCTTAGTGGCCAGCGGGGGGCCCGGGGTCAAAAACATTCAGTACTTC.

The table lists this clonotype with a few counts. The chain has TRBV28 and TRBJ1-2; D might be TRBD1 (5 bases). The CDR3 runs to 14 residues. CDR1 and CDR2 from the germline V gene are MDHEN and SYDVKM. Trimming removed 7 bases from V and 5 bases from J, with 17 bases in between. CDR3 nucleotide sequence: TGTGCCAGCAACGGTGAGACAGCGGCTTATGGCTACACCTTC. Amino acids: CASNGETAAYGYTF.

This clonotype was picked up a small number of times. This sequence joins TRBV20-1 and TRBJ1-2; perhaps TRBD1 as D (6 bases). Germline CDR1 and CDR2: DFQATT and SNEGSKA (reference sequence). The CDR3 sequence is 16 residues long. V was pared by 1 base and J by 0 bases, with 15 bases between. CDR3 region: CSARAGGGFSNYGYTF. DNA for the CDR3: TGCAGTGCTAGAGCGGGGGGCGGGTTCTCTAACTATGGCTACACCTTC.

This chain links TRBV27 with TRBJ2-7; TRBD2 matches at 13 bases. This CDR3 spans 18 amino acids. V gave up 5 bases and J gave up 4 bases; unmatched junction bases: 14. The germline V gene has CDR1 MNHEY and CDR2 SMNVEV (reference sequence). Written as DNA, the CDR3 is TGTGCCAGCAGTCGACGGACTAGCGGGGGCCGGGGTCGTTACGAGCAGTACTTC. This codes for CASSRRTSGGRGRYEQYF.

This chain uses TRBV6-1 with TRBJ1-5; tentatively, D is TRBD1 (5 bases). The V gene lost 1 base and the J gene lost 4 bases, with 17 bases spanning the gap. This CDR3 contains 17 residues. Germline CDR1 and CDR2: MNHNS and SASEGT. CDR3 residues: CASSEEFRGVRNQPQHF. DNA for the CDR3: TGTGCCAGCAGTGAAGAATTCCGAGGGGTTAGGAATCAGCCCCAGCATTTT.

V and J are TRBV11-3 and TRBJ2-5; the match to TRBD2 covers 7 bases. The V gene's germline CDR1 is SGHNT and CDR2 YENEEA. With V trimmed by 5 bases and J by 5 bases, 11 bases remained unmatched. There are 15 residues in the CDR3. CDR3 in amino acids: CASSVGRLAGETQYF. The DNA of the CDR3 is TGTGCCAGCAGCGTAGGCAGACTAGCAGGGGAGACCCAGTACTTC.

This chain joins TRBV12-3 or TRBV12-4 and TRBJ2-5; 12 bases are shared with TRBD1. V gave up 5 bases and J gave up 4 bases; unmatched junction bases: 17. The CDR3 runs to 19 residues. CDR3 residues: CASSHPSEGQGALGETQYF. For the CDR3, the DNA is TGTGCCAGCAGTCATCCTTCAGAGGGACAGGGGGCTTTGGGAGAGACCCAGTACTTC.

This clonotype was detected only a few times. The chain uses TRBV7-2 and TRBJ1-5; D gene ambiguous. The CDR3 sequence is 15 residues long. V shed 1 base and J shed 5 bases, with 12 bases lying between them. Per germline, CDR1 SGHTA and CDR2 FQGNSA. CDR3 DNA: TGTGCCAGCAGCTTAGAGAGGCAGGACCATCAGCCCCAGCATTTT. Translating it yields CASSLERQDHQPQHF. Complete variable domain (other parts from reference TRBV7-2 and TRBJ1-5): GAGVSQSPSNKVTEKGKDVELRCDPISGHTALYWYRQSLGQGLEFLIYFQGNSAPDKSGLPSDRFSAERTGGSVSTLTIQRTQQEDSAVYLCASSLERQDHQPQHFGDGTRLSIL.

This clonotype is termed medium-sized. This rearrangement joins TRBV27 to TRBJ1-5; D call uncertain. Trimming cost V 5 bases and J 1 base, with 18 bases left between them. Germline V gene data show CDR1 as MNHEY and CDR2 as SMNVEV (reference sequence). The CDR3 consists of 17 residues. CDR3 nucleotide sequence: TGTGCCAGCAGTCCGCAGCTGACGGTGGGGAGCAATCAGCCCCAGCATTTT. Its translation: CASSPQLTVGSNQPQHF.

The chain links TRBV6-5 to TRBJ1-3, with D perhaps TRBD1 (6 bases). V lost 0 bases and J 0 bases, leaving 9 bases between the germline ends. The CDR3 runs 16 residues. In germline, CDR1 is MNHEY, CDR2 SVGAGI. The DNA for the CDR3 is TGTGCCAGCAGTTACTCGGACAGCCGCTCTGGAAACACCATATATTTT. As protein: CASSYSDSRSGNTIYF.

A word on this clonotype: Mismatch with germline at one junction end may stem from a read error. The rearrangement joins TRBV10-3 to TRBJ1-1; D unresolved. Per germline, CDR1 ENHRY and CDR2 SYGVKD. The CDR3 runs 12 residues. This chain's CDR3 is CASSGVDAEAFF. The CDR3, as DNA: TGTGCCAGCAGTGGGGTGGACGCTGAAGCTTTCTTT.

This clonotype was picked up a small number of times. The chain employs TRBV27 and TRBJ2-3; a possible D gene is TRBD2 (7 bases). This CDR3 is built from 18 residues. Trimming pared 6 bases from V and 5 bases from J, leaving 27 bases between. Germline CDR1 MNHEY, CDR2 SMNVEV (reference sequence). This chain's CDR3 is CASRWTSLGGGARDTQYF. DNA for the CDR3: TGTGCCAGCAGGTGGACCTCCTTAGGGGGGGGGGCGAGAGATACGCAGTATTTT.

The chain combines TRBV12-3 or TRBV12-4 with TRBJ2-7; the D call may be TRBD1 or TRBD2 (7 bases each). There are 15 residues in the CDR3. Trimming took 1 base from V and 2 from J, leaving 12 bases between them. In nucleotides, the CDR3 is TGTGCCAGCAGTTTAGGGTCAGGGGGGGCCTACGAGCAGTACTTC. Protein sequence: CASSLGSGGAYEQYF.

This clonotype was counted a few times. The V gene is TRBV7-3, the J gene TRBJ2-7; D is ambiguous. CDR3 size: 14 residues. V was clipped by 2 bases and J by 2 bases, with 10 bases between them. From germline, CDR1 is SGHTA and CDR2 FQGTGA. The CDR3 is CASSLYLRPYEQYF. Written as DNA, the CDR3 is TGTGCCAGCAGCTTATACCTGCGGCCCTACGAGCAGTACTTC.

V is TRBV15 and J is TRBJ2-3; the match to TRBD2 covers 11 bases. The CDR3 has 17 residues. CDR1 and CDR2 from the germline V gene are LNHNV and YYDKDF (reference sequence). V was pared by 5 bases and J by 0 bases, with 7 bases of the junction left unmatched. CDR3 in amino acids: CATSGKGTSGSTDTQYF. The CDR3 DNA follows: TGTGCCACCAGCGGTAAAGGGACTAGCGGAAGCACAGATACGCAGTATTTT.

The CDR3 region is CASNPGLAGGPLGETQYF. Here the CDR3 DNA reads TGTGCCAGCAACCCGGGACTAGCGGGGGGGCCTTTAGGGGAGACCCAGTACTTC. The J gene is TRBJ2-5, the V gene TRBV6-1; 16 bases line up with TRBD2. V was pared by 7 bases and J by 5 bases, with 13 bases of the junction left unmatched. CDR3 size: 18 residues. In germline, CDR1 is MNHNS, CDR2 SASEGT.

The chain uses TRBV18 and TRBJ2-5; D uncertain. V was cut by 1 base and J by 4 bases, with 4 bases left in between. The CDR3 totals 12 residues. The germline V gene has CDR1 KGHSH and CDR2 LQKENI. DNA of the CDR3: TGTGCCAGCTCACCACTGGGAGAGACCCAGTACTTC. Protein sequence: CASSPLGETQYF.